This TCR beta chain was profiled in a study of PD-1 blockade in classical Hodgkin lymphoma. Study outcomes and limitations: Patients starting nivolumab less than 1 year after ASCT had lower diversity and were excluded from later analyses. By cycle point C4D1, TCR diversity had risen significantly in CD4+ cells (but not CD8+ cells). Prior to therapy, complete responders displayed diversity much like that of newly diagnosed patients. Baseline TCR diversity was reportedly lower in newly diagnosed patients than healthy donors.

Patients all relapsed after autologous stem cell transplantation, and there was variation in brentuximab vedotin exposure. The germline V gene encodes CDR1 ENHRY and CDR2 SYGVKD. V lost 2 bases and J lost 0, with 10 bases in between. This CDR3 spans 15 amino acids. Using immunoSEQ multiplex PCR, the repertoire was profiled, and TCRdb retains in-frame clones only, with some absent. The sample carries roughly 24,000 clones, 60% to 85% recorded once. By share of the sample, this clone is medium-sized. Its antigen is undetermined. The chain employs TRBV10-3 and TRBJ1-1; D uncertain. The clonotype comes from a human donor with classical Hodgkin lymphoma. Sequenced here: peripheral blood mononuclear cells (PBMCs), sampled before the second cycle of nivolumab. The CDR3 here is CAISEGVNMNTEAFF. The CDR3 nucleotides are TGTGCCATCAGTGAGGGGGTAAACATGAACACTGAAGCTTTCTTT.